One sample yielded the 32 T cell receptor beta chains listed below, sequenced in a study of chemoradiotherapy in HPV16-positive cancers. Assay used: immunoSEQ multiplex PCR; TCRdb lists only in-frame clones, some missing. The table lists approximately 8,000 clones, roughly four fifths of them singletons, with 2.5% to 3% in the top ten. Specimen: blood, collected from a patient who underwent chemoradiotherapy. The receptor source for this set is a human donor with HPV-associated anogenital cancer.

The CDR3 loop reads CASSPGRASNQPQHF. In DNA, the CDR3 is TGTGCCAGCAGTCCCGGCCGAGCTAGCAATCAGCCCCAGCATTTT. The gene calls are TRBV6-5 and TRBJ1-5, with D unclear. The germline V and J ends were trimmed by 5 bases and 0 bases, with 11 bases remaining between them. Germline V gives CDR1 MNHEY, CDR2 SVGAGI. This CDR3 comprises 15 residues.

In nucleotides, the CDR3 is TGCGCCAGCAGCCATCCGGGGGTCCCCCAAGAGACCCAGTACTTC. It translates to CASSHPGVPQETQYF. The chain employs TRBV4-1 and TRBJ2-5; TRBD2 is a possible D gene (6 bases). Looked up from germline, CDR1 is MGHRA and CDR2 is YSYEKL. V lost 3 bases, J lost 1 base, and 12 bases lay in between. The CDR3 covers 15 residues.

J is TRBJ1-5 and V is TRBV15, with D possibly matching TRBD1 (6 bases). The CDR3 covers 16 residues. The V gene's germline CDR1 is LNHNV and CDR2 YYDKDF (reference sequence). Trimming left V 5 bases short and J 1 base short, with 15 bases between. In DNA, the CDR3 is TGTGCCACCAGCGAGGGGGTGGGATTGAGCAATCAGCCCCAGCATTTT. Its protein product is CATSEGVGLSNQPQHF.

The chain couples TRBV5-1 to TRBJ2-1; D may be TRBD1 (6 bases). The germline gives CDR1 SGHRS, CDR2 YFSETQ. This CDR3 spans 15 amino acids. Trimming pared 4 bases from V and 7 bases from J, leaving 18 bases between. CDR3 DNA sequence: TGCGCCAGCAGCCCCCCGGGGCCAGGGGTAAATGAGCAGTTCTTC. Its translation: CASSPPGPGVNEQFF. The full variable domain, in which reference TRBV5-1 and TRBJ2-1 provide the parts outside the CDR3, is KAGVTQTPRYLIKTRGQQVTLSCSPISGHRSVSWYQQTPGQGLQFLFEYFSETQRNKGNFPGRFSGRQFSNSRSEMNVSTLELGDSALYLCASSPPGPGVNEQFFGPGTRLTVL.

The V gene is TRBV11-3, the J gene TRBJ2-1; D is possibly TRBD1 (6 bases). With 5 bases removed from V and 0 bases from J, the gap between germline ends came to 17 bases. This CDR3 region has 17 residues. From germline, CDR1 is SGHNT and CDR2 YENEEA. The CDR3 DNA sequence: TGTGCCAGCAGCCCCCGCTCACAGGGTTTCTCCTACAATGAGCAGTTCTTC. It specifies CASSPRSQGFSYNEQFF.

This chain links TRBV29-1 with TRBJ1-2, with TRBD1 matching 12 bases. The V and J ends lost 5 bases and 8 bases, in that order; junction bases with no gene match: 6. Looked up from germline, CDR1 is SQVTM and CDR2 is ANQGSEA. This CDR3 spans 13 amino acids. CDR3 protein: CSVTPGQGAGYTF. In DNA, the CDR3 is TGCAGCGTTACTCCGGGACAGGGGGCGGGCTACACCTTC.

The J gene is TRBJ2-1, the V gene TRBV4-2; D might be TRBD2 (7 bases). V gave up 0 bases and J gave up 10 bases, with 16 bases separating them. This CDR3 has 15 amino acids. The germline CDR1 and CDR2 sequences are LGHNA and YNFKEQ. The CDR3 bases are TGTGCCAGCAGCCAAGATGTCGGGGGGCCCAGCGAGCAGTTCTTC. Protein sequence: CASSQDVGGPSEQFF.

The chain joins TRBV6-5 to TRBJ1-2; 9 bases match TRBD1. V was clipped by 6 bases and J by 6 bases; unmatched bases: 5. CDR1 MNHEY and CDR2 SVGAGI come from the germline V gene. The CDR3 runs 13 residues. DNA of the CDR3: TGTGCCAGCAGGGGGACAGGGTACAATGGCTACACCTTC. Protein product: CASRGTGYNGYTF.

V gene TRBV20-1 combines with J gene TRBJ2-3; unclear D gene. Germline V lookup: CDR1 DFQATT, CDR2 SNEGSKA (reference sequence). V lost 3 bases to trimming and J lost 3 bases, with 4 bases between them. The CDR3 sequence is 11 residues long. The CDR3 sequence: CSASSTDTQYF. DNA for the CDR3: TGCAGTGCTAGTTCAACAGATACGCAGTATTTT.

The chain recombines TRBV6-5 with TRBJ1-2, with a tentative D call TRBD1 (5 bases). The CDR3 has 15 amino acids. Trimming stripped 2 bases from V and 5 bases from J, with 15 bases between. Per the germline V gene, CDR1 is MNHEY and CDR2 is SVGAGI. Here the CDR3 reads CASSYPGPGGYGYTF. CDR3 nucleotide sequence: TGTGCCAGCAGTTACCCGGGTCCGGGGGGATATGGCTACACCTTC.

This clone appeared a few times. The chain has TRBV9 and TRBJ2-3; a weak D match, TRBD2 (6 bases). Trimming removed 0 bases at V and 6 bases at J, with 20 bases between. The CDR3 consists of 17 residues. Germline V CDR1 and CDR2: SGDLS, YYNGEE. CDR3 bases: TGTGCCAGCAGCGTAGGAGCGGGCATCCTTTATGGCGATACGCAGTATTTT. It translates to CASSVGAGILYGDTQYF.

V gene TRBV18 combines with J gene TRBJ1-1; tentatively, D is TRBD1 (5 bases). V lost 2 bases to trimming and J lost 3 bases, with 7 bases between them. The germline CDR1 and CDR2 sequences are KGHSH and LQKENI. This CDR3 contains 13 residues. The CDR3 nucleotides read TGTGCCAGCTCACCAGGGGCGGACACTGAAGCTTTCTTT. Translated: CASSPGADTEAFF.

CDR3 nucleotide sequence: TGCAGCGCCTCTGACAGGGCTGGCCACAATGAGCAGTTCTTC. Its protein product is CSASDRAGHNEQFF. V is TRBV29-1 and J is TRBJ2-1, with TRBD1 identical over 7 bases. The CDR3 loop spans 14 amino acids. Trimming cost V 7 bases and J 5 bases; bases outside gene matches: 11. Per germline, CDR1 SQVTM and CDR2 ANQGSEA.

The chain carries TRBV19 and TRBJ1-5; 8 positions match TRBD1. The J segment lost 5 bases and the V segment lost 10 bases, leaving 10 bases of the junction unmatched. The CDR3 totals 14 residues. Per the germline V gene, CDR1 is LNHDA and CDR2 is SQIVND (reference sequence). The CDR3 DNA reads TGTGCCACTGACAGGGGTAAGGTCGATCAGCCCCAGCATTTT. Translation gives CATDRGKVDQPQHF. Combining the CDR3 with reference TRBV19 and TRBJ1-5 gives the whole variable domain DGGITQSPKYLFRKEGQNVTLSCEQNLNHDAMYWYRQDPGQGLRLIYYSQIVNDFQKGDIAEGYSVSREKKESFPLTVTSAQKNPTAFYLCATDRGKVDQPQHFGDGTRLSIL.

The chain carries TRBV27 and TRBJ1-5, with unresolved D. The CDR3 extends over 13 amino acids. The V gene's germline CDR1 is MNHEY and CDR2 SMNVEV (reference sequence). Trimming shortened V by 6 bases and J by 7 bases, and 13 bases separated the two germline ends. This CDR3 is CASRAVDDQPQHF. In nucleotides, the CDR3 is TGTGCCAGCAGAGCCGTAGACGACCAGCCCCAGCATTTT.

The chain links TRBV15 to TRBJ1-4; TRBD1 aligns across 8 bases. Germline CDR1 LNHNV, CDR2 YYDKDF (reference sequence). V lost 4 bases, J lost 8 bases, and 6 bases stayed unmatched. The CDR3 is 14 amino acids. This chain's CDR3 is CATSTGQGSEKLFF. CDR3 nucleotides: TGTGCCACCAGCACCGGACAGGGAAGCGAAAAACTGTTTTTT. The whole variable domain, remainder taken from reference TRBV15 and TRBJ1-4, is DAMVIQNPRYQVTQFGKPVTLSCSQTLNHNVMYWYQQKSSQAPKLLFHYYDKDFNNEADTPDNFQSRRPNTSFCFLDIRSPGLGDTAMYLCATSTGQGSEKLFFGSGTQLSVL.

V and J are TRBV5-4 and TRBJ1-6; D is ambiguous. CDR1 and CDR2 from the germline V gene are SGHNT and YYREEE (reference sequence). This CDR3 is 15 amino acids long. V dropped 0 bases and J dropped 7 bases, with 11 bases sitting between them. CDR3 nucleotide sequence: TGTGCCAGCAGCTTGGATTACCTTGAAAATTCACCCCTCCACTTT. Encoded protein: CASSLDYLENSPLHF.

The CDR3 DNA is TGTGCCAGCAGCTCCCGGTCCGGGAACAATGAGCAGTTCTTC. Translated: CASSSRSGNNEQFF. The V and J genes are TRBV7-6 and TRBJ2-1, with D maybe TRBD2 (5 bases). CDR1 is SGHVS, CDR2 FNYEAQ, per germline. The CDR3 extends over 14 amino acids. V was trimmed by 4 bases and J by 5 bases, leaving 12 bases between them.

This chain joins TRBV5-1 and TRBJ1-4, with D maybe TRBD1 (6 bases). Germline CDR1 SGHRS, CDR2 YFSETQ. V was clipped by 5 bases and J by 4 bases, with 12 bases between them. CDR3 length equals 14 residues. The CDR3 DNA sequence: TGCGCCAGCAGACCAGGGGCTAATAATGAAAAACTGTTTTTT. This codes for CASRPGANNEKLFF.

The gene calls are TRBV6-1 and TRBJ2-7; D remains ambiguous. Trimming stripped 2 bases from V and 3 bases from J, with 5 bases between. Germline V CDR1 and CDR2: MNHNS, SASEGT. The CDR3 is 12 residues long. The CDR3 loop is CASSEMHYEQYF. The CDR3 DNA reads as TGTGCCAGCAGTGAAATGCACTACGAGCAGTACTTC.

This chain joins TRBV9 and TRBJ1-5; D remains ambiguous. The CDR3 consists of 14 residues. From germline, CDR1 is SGDLS and CDR2 YYNGEE. Trimming pared 1 base from V and 5 bases from J, leaving 10 bases between. In DNA form, the CDR3 reads TGTGCCAGCAGCGTAAGGTGGGAGGATCAGCCCCAGCATTTT. It specifies CASSVRWEDQPQHF.

The chain couples TRBV14 to TRBJ2-3, with a possible D match to TRBD1 (6 bases). Germline CDR1 and CDR2: SGHDN and FVKESK. The CDR3 sequence is 14 residues long. Trimming pared 5 bases from V and 2 bases from J, leaving 11 bases between. The CDR3 nucleotides read TGTGCCAGCAGCAACGGACAGCCCACAGATACGCAGTATTTT. Its translation: CASSNGQPTDTQYF.

The chain carries TRBV29-1 and TRBJ1-5, with D tentatively TRBD1 (5 bases). This CDR3 comprises 14 residues. The V and J ends lost 6 bases and 5 bases respectively, with 17 bases between them. Germline loops: CDR1 SQVTM, CDR2 ANQGSEA. In DNA form, the CDR3 reads TGCAGCGTGCGGGGGGACGGGTGGGATCAGCCCCAGCATTTT. This codes for CSVRGDGWDQPQHF.

This clone was observed a single time. V gene TRBV7-9 combines with J gene TRBJ1-1; D uncertain. The CDR3 has 13 amino acids. V lost 0 bases and J 10 bases, leaving 12 bases between the germline ends. CDR1 and CDR2 from the germline V gene are SEHNR and FQNEAQ (reference sequence). CDR3 in amino acids: CASSLALQVGAFF. The CDR3 bases are TGTGCCAGCAGCTTAGCGCTCCAGGTTGGAGCTTTCTTT. Looking up the rest from reference TRBV7-9 and TRBJ1-1 gives the full variable domain: DTGVSQNPRHKITKRGQNVTFRCDPISEHNRLYWYRQTLGQGPEFLTYFQNEAQLEKSRLLSDRFSAERPKGSFSTLEIQRTEQGDSAMYLCASSLALQVGAFFGQGTRLTVV.

The rearrangement joins TRBV9 to TRBJ1-3, with D unresolved. Germline loops: CDR1 SGDLS, CDR2 YYNGEE. The germline V and J ends were trimmed by 0 bases and 1 base, with 17 bases remaining between them. The CDR3 loop spans 18 amino acids. Here the CDR3 DNA reads TGTGCCAGCAGCGTAGACTCGAGTGGACTGTTTTCTGGAAACACCATATATTTT. Encoded protein: CASSVDSSGLFSGNTIYF. The complete variable domain, with remaining parts taken from reference TRBV9 and TRBJ1-3, reads DSGVTQTPKHLITATGQRVTLRCSPRSGDLSVYWYQQSLDQGLQFLIQYYNGEERAKGNILERFSAQQFPDLHSELNLSSLELGDSALYFCASSVDSSGLFSGNTIYFGEGSWLTVV.

The chain is built from TRBV10-1 and TRBJ2-7, with 7 positions matching TRBD1. Looked up from germline, CDR1 is WNHNN and CDR2 is SYGVQD (reference sequence). J gave up 0 bases and V 6 bases, and 5 bases lay outside the gene matches. CDR3 length equals 14 residues. The CDR3 region is CASRQDRFSYEQYF. The CDR3 DNA follows: TGCGCCAGCAGGCAGGACAGGTTCTCCTACGAGCAGTACTTC.

DNA for the CDR3: TGCACCGACAGGGATAATGAAAAACTGTTTTTT. Protein sequence: CTDRDNEKLFF. The J gene is TRBJ1-4, the V gene TRBV1; TRBD1, the D gene given by the table, was not confirmed from the DNA. TRBV1 is listed as a pseudogene. The CDR3 totals 11 residues.

This chain joins TRBV7-8 and TRBJ1-2; possibly TRBD1 for D (5 bases). This CDR3 has 13 amino acids. The V end was cut by 7 bases, the J end by 7 bases, with 16 bases between. Germline V gene lookup returns CDR1 SGHVS and CDR2 FQNEAQ. CDR3 protein: CASTPSGGTGYTF. As DNA, the CDR3 is TGTGCCAGCACCCCAAGTGGGGGTACTGGCTACACCTTC.

This chain uses TRBV2 with TRBJ2-7; 9 nucleotides line up with TRBD2. Germline loops: CDR1 SNHLY, CDR2 FYNNEI. The CDR3 has 14 residues. V gave up 3 bases and J gave up 2 bases; unmatched junction bases: 2. CDR3 in amino acids: CASSDSGGTYEQYF. The DNA of the CDR3 is TGTGCCAGCAGTGACAGCGGGGGGACCTACGAGCAGTACTTC. Based on the CDR3 plus reference TRBV2 and TRBJ2-7, the full variable domain is EPEVTQTPSHQVTQMGQEVILRCVPISNHLYFYWYRQILGQKVEFLVSFYNNEISEKSEIFDDQFSVERPDGSNFTLKIRSTKLEDSAMYFCASSDSGGTYEQYFGPGTRLTVT.

The V and J genes are TRBV5-1 and TRBJ2-7; D remains ambiguous. Germline lookup yields CDR1 SGHRS and CDR2 YFSETQ. The ends were cut back, 4 bases at V and 3 bases at J, with 8 bases in the middle. CDR3 size: 12 residues. DNA for the CDR3: TGCGCCAGCAGCGGAAGCTTCTACGAGCAGTACTTC. Protein: CASSGSFYEQYF.

J is TRBJ2-5 and V is TRBV4-3; no clear D. This CDR3 has 15 residues. The V end lost 0 bases, the J end lost 0 bases, and 8 bases lay between the germline ends. Germline V CDR1 and CDR2: LGHNA, YSLEER. The CDR3 sequence: CASSQEAQYQETQYF. The CDR3 DNA is TGCGCCAGCAGCCAAGAGGCCCAGTACCAAGAGACCCAGTACTTC.

The rearrangement joins TRBV19 to TRBJ1-4, with D perhaps TRBD1 (5 bases). Trimming stripped 5 bases from V and 6 bases from J, with 19 bases between. CDR1 and CDR2 (germline): LNHDA, SQIVND (reference sequence). This CDR3 is 16 amino acids long. The CDR3 DNA follows: TGTGCCAGTAGTCCTCCCCGGATGGGGGTAGATGAAAAACTGTTTTTT. It translates to CASSPPRMGVDEKLFF.